This TCR beta chain was observed in a study of shared clonotypes between healthy human individuals. The table came from immunoSEQ multiplex PCR; TCRdb's copy has only in-frame clones and leaves some out. This table holds some 2.3 million clones, over 90% found once. V shed 3 bases and J shed 3 bases, with 5 bases lying between them. From germline, CDR1 is MNHNS and CDR2 SASEGT. The CDR3 spans 12 residues. The sequenced sample was naive CD4+ T cells from PBMCs. Subset in this sample: CD45RA+ positively selected. J is TRBJ1-2 and V is TRBV6-1; D is unresolved. This sequence originates from a young man in good health. Some clones in this sample may be carry-over from other donors' samples. The CDR3 DNA is TGTGCCAGCAGTGAGGGCGACTATGGCTACACCTTC. Translating it yields CASSEGDYGYTF.